These T cell receptor beta chains were read from a single sample in a study of T cells after yellow fever vaccination. TCRdb re-called the 5' RACE reads with MiXCR, one entry per CDR3 protein. Of around 300,000 distinct CDR3 sequences detected, 3.5% to 5% appear once; the ten largest clones hold approximately 19%. Sequencing was performed on PBMCs, taken 15 days after the yellow fever booster vaccination. The receptors shown here come from a man aged 18 to 30 who received the YFV17D yellow fever vaccine. CDR3s include the opening cysteine and the closing phenylalanine or tryptophan. A D gene is named only where the DNA matches it firmly. Some rows have no size entry. The others give once, few or many, or a class for an expanded clone.

v_gene	len	j_gene	abundance	d_gene	CDR3nt	CDR3aa
TRBV6-5	14	TRBJ1-1	many	NA	TGTGCCAGCAGTTTACAGGGAATTGGCACTGAAGCTTTCTTT	CASSLQGIGTEAFF
TRBV6-5	16	TRBJ2-3	NA	NA	TGTGCCAGCAGTTACTCTTCCAGTCCTAGCACAGATACGCAGTATTTT	CASSYSSSPSTDTQYF
TRBV2	15	TRBJ2-7	NA	NA	TGTGCCAGCAGTGAAGGTTTAGCCGACTCCTACGAGCAGTACTTC	CASSEGLADSYEQYF
TRBV20-1	14	TRBJ1-1	few	TRBD1	TGCAGTGCTAAACCGACAGGGGCGAACACTGAAGCTTTCTTT	CSAKPTGANTEAFF
TRBV5-4	14	TRBJ2-5	NA	TRBD1	TGTGCCAGCAGCTCAGACAGGGGGCCCGGGACCCAGTACTTC	CASSSDRGPGTQYF
TRBV6-1	14	TRBJ2-6	NA	NA	TGTGCCAGCACGTCGAGCTCTGGGGCCAACGTCCTGACTTTC	CASTSSSGANVLTF
TRBV21-1	16	TRBJ1-5	few	NA	TGTGCCAGCAGCAAAGGCCAAGGGGCCAGCAATCAGCCCCAGCATTTT	CASSKGQGASNQPQHF
TRBV7-9	19	TRBJ2-3	many	TRBD1	TGTGCCAGCAGCACCACTAGGGCGGGACAGGGGGTTTACACAGATACGCAGTATTTT	CASSTTRAGQGVYTDTQYF
TRBV7-2	12	TRBJ2-5	many	TRBD2	TGTGCCAGCAGCGGACTAGGAGGGACCCAGTACTTC	CASSGLGGTQYF
TRBV6-1	15	TRBJ2-3	few	TRBD2	TGTGCCAGCAGTGAACGGCTAGCGGGGATAGATACGCAGTATTTT	CASSERLAGIDTQYF
TRBV12-3/TRBV12-4	15	TRBJ1-1	many	NA	TGTGCCAGCACCCAAAGTGTAGTGCCCAACACTGAAGCTTTCTTT	CASTQSVVPNTEAFF
TRBV9	15	TRBJ2-3	few	NA	TGTGCCAGCAGCCCTCAGGGGATCCACGCAGATACGCAGTATTTT	CASSPQGIHADTQYF
TRBV27	13	TRBJ1-3	NA	NA	TGTGCCAGCAGGAAGGCAGCTGGAAACACCATATATTTT	CASRKAAGNTIYF
TRBV20-1	15	TRBJ2-5	few	TRBD1	TGCAGTGCTACAACCGGGACAGGGTTTGGAGAGACCCAGTACTTC	CSATTGTGFGETQYF
TRBV19	13	TRBJ2-7	few	TRBD2	TGTGCCAGTAGTATCCGCGGGGGCTACGAGCAGTACTTC	CASSIRGGYEQYF
TRBV6-5	18	TRBJ1-6	NA	NA	TGTGCCAGCAGTTACTCGGCAGGGTTTTCCTCCTATAATTCACCCCTCCACTTT	CASSYSAGFSSYNSPLHF